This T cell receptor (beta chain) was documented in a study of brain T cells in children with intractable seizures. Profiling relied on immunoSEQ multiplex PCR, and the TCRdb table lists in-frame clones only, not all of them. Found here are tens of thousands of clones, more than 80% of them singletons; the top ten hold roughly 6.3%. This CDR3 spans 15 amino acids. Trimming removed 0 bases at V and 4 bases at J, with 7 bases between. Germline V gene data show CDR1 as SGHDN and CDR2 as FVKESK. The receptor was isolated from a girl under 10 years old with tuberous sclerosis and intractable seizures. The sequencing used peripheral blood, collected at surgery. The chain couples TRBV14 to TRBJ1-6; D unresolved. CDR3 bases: TGTGCCAGCAGCCAAGATTTGAGATATAATTCACCCCTCCACTTT. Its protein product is CASSQDLRYNSPLHF.